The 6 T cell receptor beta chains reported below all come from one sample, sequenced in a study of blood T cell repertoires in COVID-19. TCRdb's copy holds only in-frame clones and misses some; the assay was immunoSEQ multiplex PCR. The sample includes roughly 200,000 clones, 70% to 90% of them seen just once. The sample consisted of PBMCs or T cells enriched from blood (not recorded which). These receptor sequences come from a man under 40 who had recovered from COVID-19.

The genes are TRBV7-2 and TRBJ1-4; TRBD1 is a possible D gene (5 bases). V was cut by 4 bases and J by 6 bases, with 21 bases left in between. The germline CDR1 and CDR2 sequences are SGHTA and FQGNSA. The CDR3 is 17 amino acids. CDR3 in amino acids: CASSSGPGPTGDEKLFF. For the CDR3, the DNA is TGTGCCAGCAGCTCCGGGCCAGGGCCAACTGGGGATGAAAAACTGTTTTTT. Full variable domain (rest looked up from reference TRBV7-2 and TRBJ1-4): GAGVSQSPSNKVTEKGKDVELRCDPISGHTALYWYRQSLGQGLEFLIYFQGNSAPDKSGLPSDRFSAERTGGSVSTLTIQRTQQEDSAVYLCASSSGPGPTGDEKLFFGSGTQLSVL.

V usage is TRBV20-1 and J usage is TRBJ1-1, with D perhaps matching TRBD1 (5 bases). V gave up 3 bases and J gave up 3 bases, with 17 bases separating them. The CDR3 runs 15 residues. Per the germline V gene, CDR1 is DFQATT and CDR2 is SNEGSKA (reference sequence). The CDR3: CSASIAGRGDTEAFF. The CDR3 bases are TGCAGTGCTAGTATTGCGGGAAGGGGAGACACTGAAGCTTTCTTT.

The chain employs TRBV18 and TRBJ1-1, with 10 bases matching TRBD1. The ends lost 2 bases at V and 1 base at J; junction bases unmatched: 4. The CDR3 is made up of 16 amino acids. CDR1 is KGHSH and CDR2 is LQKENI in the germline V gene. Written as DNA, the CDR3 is TGTGCCAGCTCACCAAGACAGGGGGCTGGGAACACTGAAGCTTTCTTT. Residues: CASSPRQGAGNTEAFF.

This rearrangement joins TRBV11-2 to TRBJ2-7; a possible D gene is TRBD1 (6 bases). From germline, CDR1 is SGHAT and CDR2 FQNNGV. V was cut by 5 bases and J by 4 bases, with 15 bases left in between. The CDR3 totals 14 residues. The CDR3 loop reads CASSPARGTYEQYF. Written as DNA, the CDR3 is TGTGCCAGCAGCCCCGCCAGGGGCACTTACGAGCAGTACTTC.

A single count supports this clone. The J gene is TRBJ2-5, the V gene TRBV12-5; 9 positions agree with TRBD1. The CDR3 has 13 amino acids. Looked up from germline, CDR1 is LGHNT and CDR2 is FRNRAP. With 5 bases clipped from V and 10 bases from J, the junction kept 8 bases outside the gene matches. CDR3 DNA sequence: TGTGCTAGTGGTCAGACAGGGGGGAAGGACCAGTACTTC. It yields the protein CASGQTGGKDQYF.

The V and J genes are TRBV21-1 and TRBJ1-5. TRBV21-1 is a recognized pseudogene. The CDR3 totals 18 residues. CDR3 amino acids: CASSKVQWRILSNQPQHF. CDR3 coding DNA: TGTGCCAGCAGCAAAGTCCAATGGCGGATACTTAGCAATCAGCCCCAGCATTTT.